This entry concerns a single TCR beta chain. Its antigen is still unknown. This entry belongs to a study of T-cell reconstitution after alpha-beta-depleted transplantation in children. The CDR3 sequence is 15 residues long. V was trimmed by 0 bases and J by 2 bases, leaving 13 bases between them. Germline V gene data show CDR1 as DFQATT and CDR2 as SNEGSKA (reference sequence). Preparation of the TCRbeta library used unique molecular identifiers. TCRdb passed the PCR reads through MiXCR, listing each CDR3 protein once. Of hundreds of thousands of distinct CDR3 sequences in the sample, less than 15% were seen once. The study, taken as a whole, reports: There were reportedly several hundred expanded graft clones from which alpha-beta T cells came about two months after transplant. Some patients' high day-60 TCRbeta diversity was attributed to recipient cells surviving conditioning. Diversity and T-cell counts at one year after transplant derived mostly from new T cells.

This sequence originates from a girl aged 2-10 years with congenital amegakaryocytic thrombocytopenia, due to receive a stem cell transplant. V usage is TRBV20-1 and J usage is TRBJ2-5; D ambiguous. This sample comprised PBMCs, obtained before TCRalphabeta/CD19-depleted stem cell transplant. This CDR3 is CSARDAGRQQETQYF. CDR3 coding DNA: TGCAGTGCTAGAGATGCCGGAAGGCAGCAAGAGACCCAGTACTTC.